Presented here are 17 T cell receptor beta chains from one specimen sequenced in a study of cytomegalovirus exposure and HLA in healthy donors. This PCR relied on a set of 60 Vbeta primers and 13 Jbeta primers. Generated by immunoSEQ multiplex PCR, the TCRdb table keeps only in-frame clones and is missing some. The table includes about 190,000 clones, about 88% detected once. The sequenced material came from PBMCs. The receptors stem from a woman younger than 30 in good health and CMV-seronegative.

The chain combines TRBV10-2 with TRBJ1-1; D gene uncertain. The CDR3 has 13 amino acids. V was pared by 6 bases and J by 3 bases, with 11 bases between. Per germline, CDR1 WSHSY and CDR2 SAAADI. CDR3 sequence reads: CASSANRDTEAFF. The CDR3 DNA is TGCGCCAGCAGCGCAAACAGAGACACTGAAGCTTTCTTT.

This chain uses TRBV5-4 with TRBJ2-2; TRBD2 aligns across 8 bases. J gave up 1 base and V 0 bases, and 5 bases lay outside the gene matches. CDR1 and CDR2 (germline): SGHNT, YYREEE (reference sequence). The CDR3 totals 17 residues. CDR3 region: CASSLGGLAGNTGELFF. DNA for the CDR3: TGTGCCAGCAGCTTGGGCGGGCTAGCGGGGAACACCGGGGAGCTGTTTTTT.

This clone was recorded only once. The V call is TRBV10-3, the J call TRBJ2-5; 13 bases map to TRBD2. V was pared by 6 bases and J by 5 bases, with 9 bases of the junction left unmatched. Germline lookup yields CDR1 ENHRY and CDR2 SYGVKD. This CDR3 spans 16 amino acids. The CDR3 spells CAISGTSGEARETQYF. CDR3 sequence (DNA): TGTGCCATCAGCGGGACTAGCGGGGAGGCACGCGAGACCCAGTACTTC.

The CDR3 coding sequence is TGTGCCAGTAGTATATCGGTGGGGGGGAACACTGAAGCTTTCTTT. It is translated as CASSISVGGNTEAFF. The chain couples TRBV19 to TRBJ1-1, with D perhaps matching TRBD1 (5 bases). Deletions cut 2 bases from V and 1 base from J, with 11 bases between. Per the germline V gene, CDR1 is LNHDA and CDR2 is SQIVND (reference sequence). This CDR3 has 15 residues.

The V gene is TRBV6-5, the J gene TRBJ2-7, with TRBD2 matching 7 bases. Trimming removed 6 bases from V and 8 bases from J; junction bases left unmatched: 7. The CDR3 runs to 12 residues. In germline, CDR1 is MNHEY, CDR2 SVGAGI. The CDR3 coding sequence is TGTGCCAGCAGAGATGGGACTACTAAGCAGTACTTC. Translation: CASRDGTTKQYF.

As regards this clone: The same CDR3 is also encoded by other DNA sequences in this sample. This sequence joins TRBV7-2 and TRBJ2-2; D remains unclear. Germline V gene data show CDR1 as SGHTA and CDR2 as FQGNSA. The CDR3 consists of 13 residues. Trimming left V 2 bases short and J 2 bases short, with 3 bases between. CDR3 in amino acids: CASSLLNTGELFF. The CDR3 DNA sequence: TGTGCCAGCAGCTTATTAAACACCGGGGAGCTGTTTTTT.

This clone was picked up one time. The chain links TRBV7-8 to TRBJ2-7; D perhaps matches TRBD2 (5 bases). V was clipped by 5 bases and J by 2 bases, with 25 bases between them. This CDR3 is 18 amino acids long. The V gene's germline CDR1 is SGHVS and CDR2 FQNEAQ. The CDR3: CASSPKHLLARAPYEQYF. Written as DNA, the CDR3 is TGTGCCAGCAGCCCTAAACACCTTCTAGCAAGAGCCCCCTACGAGCAGTACTTC. The whole variable domain, remainder taken from reference TRBV7-8 and TRBJ2-7, is GAGVSQSPRYKVAKRGQDVALRCDPISGHVSLFWYQQALGQGPEFLTYFQNEAQLDKSGLPSDRFFAERPEGSVSTLKIQRTQQEDSAVYLCASSPKHLLARAPYEQYFGPGTRLTVT.

The chain is built from TRBV5-6 and TRBJ2-5, with 16 bases fitting TRBD2. The CDR3 has 15 amino acids. The germline gives CDR1 SGHDT, CDR2 YYEEEE. Germline trimming cut 9 bases from V and 3 bases from J; bases unmatched to any gene: 5. The DNA of the CDR3 is TGTGCCACCGGGACTAGCGGGAGGGCCAAAGAGACCCAGTACTTC. Amino acid sequence: CATGTSGRAKETQYF.

This chain joins TRBV7-2 and TRBJ1-5; 7 bases fit TRBD1. V gave up 5 bases and J gave up 7 bases; unmatched junction bases: 14. Germline values: CDR1 SGHTA, CDR2 FQGNSA. The CDR3 is made up of 16 amino acids. CDR3 DNA sequence: TGTGCCAGCAGCCCCGGAGGGGGCAGGGTGTACCAGCCCCAGCATTTT. Residues: CASSPGGGRVYQPQHF.

The chain employs TRBV14 and TRBJ2-5; perhaps TRBD1 as D (6 bases). With 5 bases removed from V and 3 bases from J, the gap between germline ends came to 7 bases. The CDR3 is 12 amino acids. Germline V gives CDR1 SGHDN, CDR2 FVKESK. CDR3 sequence: CASSWTEETQYF. The CDR3 DNA follows: TGTGCCAGCAGCTGGACAGAAGAGACCCAGTACTTC.

The genes are TRBV28 and TRBJ2-7; 7 bases are a match to TRBD2. With V trimmed by 5 bases and J by 1 base, 17 bases remained unmatched. CDR3 length equals 18 residues. The germline gives CDR1 MDHEN, CDR2 SYDVKM. The CDR3 loop reads CASSPQPLVRGRSYEQYF. Here the CDR3 DNA reads TGTGCCAGCAGTCCCCAGCCCCTAGTGCGGGGGAGGTCCTACGAGCAGTACTTC.

V gene TRBV4-2 combines with J gene TRBJ1-2; D may be TRBD1 (6 bases). From germline, CDR1 is LGHNA and CDR2 YNFKEQ. This CDR3 has 15 amino acids. V was shortened by 3 bases and J by 0 bases, with 11 bases between the two germline ends. The CDR3 reads CASSQPTGPNYGYTF. CDR3 nucleotide sequence: TGTGCCAGCAGCCAGCCTACAGGGCCTAACTATGGCTACACCTTC.

As to this clone: The junction differs from germline at one of its ends, possibly a read error. V is TRBV7-9 and J is TRBJ1-5, with a weak D call TRBD1 (6 bases). Germline V gene sequence: CDR1 SEHNR, CDR2 FQNEAQ (reference sequence). The CDR3 is made up of 15 amino acids. The CDR3 loop reads CSSSLGGAPSQPQHF. The CDR3 DNA follows: TGTTCCAGCAGCTTAGGGGGAGCCCCTTCACAGCCCCAGCATTTT.

V gene TRBV7-9 combines with J gene TRBJ2-7, with 9 bases aligning to TRBD1. Germline V gene lookup returns CDR1 SEHNR and CDR2 FQNEAQ (reference sequence). V shed 8 bases and J 2 bases; nucleotides not matched to a gene: 7. The CDR3 runs to 14 residues. CDR3 bases: TGTGCCAGCTCCCGGACAGGGGAACCCTACGAGCAGTACTTC. Translating it yields CASSRTGEPYEQYF.

This chain connects TRBV5-4 to TRBJ1-4; 10 positions match TRBD1. This CDR3 is built from 17 residues. The V gene end was trimmed by 0 bases and the J gene end by 5 bases; junction bases not matched to a gene: 7. Per germline, CDR1 SGHNT and CDR2 YYREEE (reference sequence). As DNA, the CDR3 is TGTGCCAGCAGCTTGGGGGGTACGGGACAGGGGAATGAAAAACTGTTTTTT. Its protein product is CASSLGGTGQGNEKLFF. The entire variable domain, with the rest obtained from reference TRBV5-4 and TRBJ1-4, is as follows: ETGVTQSPTHLIKTRGQQVTLRCSSQSGHNTVSWYQQALGQGPQFIFQYYREEENGRGNFPPRFSGLQFPNYSSELNVNALELDDSALYLCASSLGGTGQGNEKLFFGSGTQLSVL.

V gene TRBV10-3 combines with J gene TRBJ1-4; 9 positions match TRBD1. Looked up from germline, CDR1 is ENHRY and CDR2 is SYGVKD. CDR3 length: 15 amino acids. Germline trimming cut 6 bases from V and 10 bases from J; bases unmatched to any gene: 12. The DNA of the CDR3 is TGTGCCATCAGAGAAACCGGGACAGGGATGGGAAAACTGTTTTTT. Its translation: CAIRETGTGMGKLFF.

About this clone: The same CDR3 arises from other DNA sequences in this sample as well. V gene TRBV7-9 combines with J gene TRBJ1-1; 9 bases fit TRBD1. Germline lookup yields CDR1 SEHNR and CDR2 FQNEAQ (reference sequence). V lost 1 base to trimming and J lost 3 bases; unmatched junction nucleotides: 0. The CDR3 spans 14 residues. The DNA of the CDR3 is TGTGCCAGCAGCTTAGGACAGGGGGACACTGAAGCTTTCTTT. Translated: CASSLGQGDTEAFF.